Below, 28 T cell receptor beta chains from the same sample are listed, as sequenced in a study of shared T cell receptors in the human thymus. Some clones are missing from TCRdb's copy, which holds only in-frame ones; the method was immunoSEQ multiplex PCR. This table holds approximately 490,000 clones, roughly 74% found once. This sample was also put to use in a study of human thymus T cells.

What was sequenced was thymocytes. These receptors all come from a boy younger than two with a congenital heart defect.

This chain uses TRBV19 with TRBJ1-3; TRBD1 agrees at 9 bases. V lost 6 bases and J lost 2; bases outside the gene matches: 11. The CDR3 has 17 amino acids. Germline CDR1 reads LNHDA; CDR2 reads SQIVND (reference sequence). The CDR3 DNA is TGTGCCAGTAGCCGGGGACAGGGCCGGGACCCTGGAAACACCATATATTTT. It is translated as CASSRGQGRDPGNTIYF.

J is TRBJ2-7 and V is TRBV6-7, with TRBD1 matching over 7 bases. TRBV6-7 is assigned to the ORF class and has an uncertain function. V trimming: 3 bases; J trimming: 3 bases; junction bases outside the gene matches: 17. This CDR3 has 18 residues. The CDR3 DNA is TGTGCCAGCAGTTATCCCATCCCCCCGACAGGGTTTAACTACGAGCAGTACTTC. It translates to CASSYPIPPTGFNYEQYF.

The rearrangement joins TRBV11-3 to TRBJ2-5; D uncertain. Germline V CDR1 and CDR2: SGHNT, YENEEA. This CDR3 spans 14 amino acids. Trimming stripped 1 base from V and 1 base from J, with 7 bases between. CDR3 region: CASSLVAIQETQYF. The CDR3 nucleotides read TGTGCCAGCAGCTTAGTTGCTATCCAAGAGACCCAGTACTTC.

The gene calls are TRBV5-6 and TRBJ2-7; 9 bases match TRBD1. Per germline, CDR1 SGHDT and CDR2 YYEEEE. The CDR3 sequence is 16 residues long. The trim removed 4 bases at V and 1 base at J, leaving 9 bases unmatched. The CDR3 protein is CASSEDRGRRSYEQYF. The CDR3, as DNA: TGTGCCAGCAGCGAGGACAGGGGAAGGAGGTCCTACGAGCAGTACTTC. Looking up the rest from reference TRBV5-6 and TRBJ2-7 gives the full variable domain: DAGVTQSPTHLIKTRGQQVTLRCSPKSGHDTVSWYQQALGQGPQFIFQYYEEEERQRGNFPDRFSGHQFPNYSSELNVNALLLGDSALYLCASSEDRGRRSYEQYFGPGTRLTVT.

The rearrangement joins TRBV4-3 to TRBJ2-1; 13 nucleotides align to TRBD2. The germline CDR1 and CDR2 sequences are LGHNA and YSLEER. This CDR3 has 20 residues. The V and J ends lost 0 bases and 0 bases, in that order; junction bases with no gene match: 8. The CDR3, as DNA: TGCGCCAGCAGCCAAGATTGGGGACTAGCGGGATTCCGCTCCTACAATGAGCAGTTCTTC. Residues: CASSQDWGLAGFRSYNEQFF.

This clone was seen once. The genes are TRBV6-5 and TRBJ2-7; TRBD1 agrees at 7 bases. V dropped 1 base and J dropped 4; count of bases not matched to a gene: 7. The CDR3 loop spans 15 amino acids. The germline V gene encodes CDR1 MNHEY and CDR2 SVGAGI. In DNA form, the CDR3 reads TGTGCCAGCAGTTACTTAGGGGACAGAAGATACGAGCAGTACTTC. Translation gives CASSYLGDRRYEQYF.

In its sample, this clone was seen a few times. CDR3 amino acids: CGLVGYTF. Written as DNA, the CDR3 is TGCGGCCTGGTAGGCTACACCTTC. The chain links TRBV20-1 to TRBJ1-2; D unclear. Germline-derived CDR1 and CDR2 are DFQATT and SNEGSKA (reference sequence). This CDR3 is built from 8 residues.

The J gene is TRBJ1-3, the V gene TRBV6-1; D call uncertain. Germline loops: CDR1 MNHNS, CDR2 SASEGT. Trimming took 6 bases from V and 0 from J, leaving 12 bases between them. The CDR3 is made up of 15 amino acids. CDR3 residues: CASSHTDHSGNTIYF. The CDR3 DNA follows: TGTGCCAGCAGCCATACAGATCACTCTGGAAACACCATATATTTT.

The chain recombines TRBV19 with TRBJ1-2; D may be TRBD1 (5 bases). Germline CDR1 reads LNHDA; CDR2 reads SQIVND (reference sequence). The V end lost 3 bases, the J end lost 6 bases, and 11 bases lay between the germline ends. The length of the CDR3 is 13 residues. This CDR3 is CASSISQGHGYTF. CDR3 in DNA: TGTGCCAGTAGTATTTCCCAGGGCCATGGCTACACCTTC.

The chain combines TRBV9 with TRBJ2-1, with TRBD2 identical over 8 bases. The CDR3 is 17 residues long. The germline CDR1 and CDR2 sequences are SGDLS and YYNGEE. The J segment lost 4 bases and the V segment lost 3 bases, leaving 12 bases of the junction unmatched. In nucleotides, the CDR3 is TGTGCCAGCAGCGCAACGGGGAGCGGGAGATGGTACAATGAGCAGTTCTTC. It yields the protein CASSATGSGRWYNEQFF.

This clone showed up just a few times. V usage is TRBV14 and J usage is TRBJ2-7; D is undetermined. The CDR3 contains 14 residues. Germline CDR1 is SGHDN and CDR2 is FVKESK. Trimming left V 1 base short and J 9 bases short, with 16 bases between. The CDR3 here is CASSQGPTENGQYF. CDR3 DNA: TGTGCCAGCAGCCAAGGGCCAACGGAGAACGGGCAGTACTTC.

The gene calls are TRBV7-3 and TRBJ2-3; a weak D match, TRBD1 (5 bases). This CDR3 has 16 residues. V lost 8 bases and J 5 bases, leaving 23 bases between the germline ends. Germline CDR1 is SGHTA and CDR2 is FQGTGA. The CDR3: CASSHKGAYRGDTQYF. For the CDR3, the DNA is TGTGCCAGCTCCCACAAAGGGGCCTACAGAGGAGATACGCAGTATTTT.

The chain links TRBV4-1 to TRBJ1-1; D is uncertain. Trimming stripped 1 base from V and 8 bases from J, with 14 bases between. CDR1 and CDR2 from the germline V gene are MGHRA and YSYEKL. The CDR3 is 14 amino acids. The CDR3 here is CASSQGSSSNEAFF. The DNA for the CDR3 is TGCGCCAGCAGCCAAGGGTCCTCCTCTAACGAAGCTTTCTTT.

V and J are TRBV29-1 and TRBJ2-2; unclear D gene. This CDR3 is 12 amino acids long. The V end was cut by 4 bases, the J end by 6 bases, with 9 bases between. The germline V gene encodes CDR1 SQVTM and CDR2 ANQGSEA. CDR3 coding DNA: TGCAGCGTTGTGGCCCACCCCGGGGAGCTGTTTTTT. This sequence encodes CSVVAHPGELFF.

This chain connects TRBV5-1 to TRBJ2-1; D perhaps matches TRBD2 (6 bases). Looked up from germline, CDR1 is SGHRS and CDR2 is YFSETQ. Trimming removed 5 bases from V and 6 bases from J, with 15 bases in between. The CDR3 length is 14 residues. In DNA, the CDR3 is TGCGCCAGCAGGGTGGTCGGGAGCGGCAATGAGCAGTTCTTC. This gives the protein CASRVVGSGNEQFF.

The CDR3 DNA reads as TGTGCCAGCAGCGGCGGGGGAGGCGGGAGCACAGATACGCAGTATTTT. Its protein product is CASSGGGGGSTDTQYF. V gene TRBV9 combines with J gene TRBJ2-3; 7 nucleotides match TRBD2. Trimming took 3 bases from V and 0 from J; bases not matched to a gene: 7. The CDR3 covers 16 residues. Germline assignment: CDR1 SGDLS and CDR2 YYNGEE.

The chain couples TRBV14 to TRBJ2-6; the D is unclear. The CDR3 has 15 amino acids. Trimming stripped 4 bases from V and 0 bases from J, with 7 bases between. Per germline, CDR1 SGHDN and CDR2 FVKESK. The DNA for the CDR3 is TGTGCCAGCAGCCCCAGGAACTCTGGGGCCAACGTCCTGACTTTC. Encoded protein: CASSPRNSGANVLTF. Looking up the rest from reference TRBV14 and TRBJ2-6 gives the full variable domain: EAGVTQFPSHSVIEKGQTVTLRCDPISGHDNLYWYRRVMGKEIKFLLHFVKESKQDESGMPNNRFLAERTGGTYSTLKVQPAELEDSGVYFCASSPRNSGANVLTFGAGSRLTVL.

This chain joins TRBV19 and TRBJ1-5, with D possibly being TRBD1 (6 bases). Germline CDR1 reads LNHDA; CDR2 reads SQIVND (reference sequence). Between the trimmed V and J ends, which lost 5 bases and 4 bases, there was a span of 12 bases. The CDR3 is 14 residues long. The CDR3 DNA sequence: TGTGCCAGTAGTTTGGGGGGGCCGAATCAGCCCCAGCATTTT. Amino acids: CASSLGGPNQPQHF. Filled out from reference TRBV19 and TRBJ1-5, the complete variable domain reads DGGITQSPKYLFRKEGQNVTLSCEQNLNHDAMYWYRQDPGQGLRLIYYSQIVNDFQKGDIAEGYSVSREKKESFPLTVTSAQKNPTAFYLCASSLGGPNQPQHFGDGTRLSIL.

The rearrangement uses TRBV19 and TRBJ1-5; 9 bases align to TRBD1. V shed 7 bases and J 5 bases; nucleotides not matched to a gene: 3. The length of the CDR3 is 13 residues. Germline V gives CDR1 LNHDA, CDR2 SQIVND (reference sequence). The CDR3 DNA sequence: TGTGCCAGTAAACAGGGGGCGGATCAGCCCCAGCATTTT. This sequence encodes CASKQGADQPQHF.

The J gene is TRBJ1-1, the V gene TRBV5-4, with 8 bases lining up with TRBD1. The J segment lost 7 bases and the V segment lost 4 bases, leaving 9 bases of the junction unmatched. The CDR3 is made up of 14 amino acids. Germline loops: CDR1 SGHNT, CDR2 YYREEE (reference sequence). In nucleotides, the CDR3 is TGTGCCAGCAGCGGGACGGACAGGGTGAATGAAGCTTTCTTT. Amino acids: CASSGTDRVNEAFF.

The CDR3: CASSLHRGSSGNTIYF. As DNA, the CDR3 is TGTGCCAGCAGCCTGCACAGGGGCAGCTCTGGAAACACCATATATTTT. The V and J genes are TRBV11-2 and TRBJ1-3; the match to TRBD1 covers 7 bases. Germline CDR1 and CDR2: SGHAT and FQNNGV. This CDR3 has 16 residues. The ends lost 5 bases at V and 0 bases at J; junction bases unmatched: 7.

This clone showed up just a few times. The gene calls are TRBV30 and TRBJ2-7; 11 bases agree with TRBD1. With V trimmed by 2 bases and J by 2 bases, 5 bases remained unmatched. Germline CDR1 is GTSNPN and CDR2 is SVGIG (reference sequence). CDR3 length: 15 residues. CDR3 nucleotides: TGTGCCTGGAGTAGATCGGGACAGGGGGCCTACGAGCAGTACTTC. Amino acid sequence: CAWSRSGQGAYEQYF.

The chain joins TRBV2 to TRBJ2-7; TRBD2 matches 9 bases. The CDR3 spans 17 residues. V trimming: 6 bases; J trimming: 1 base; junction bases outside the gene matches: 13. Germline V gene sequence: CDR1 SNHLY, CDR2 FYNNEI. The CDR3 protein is CASRGCPSGTTSYEQYF. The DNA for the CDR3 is TGTGCCAGCAGGGGGTGCCCTAGCGGGACTACGTCCTACGAGCAGTACTTC.

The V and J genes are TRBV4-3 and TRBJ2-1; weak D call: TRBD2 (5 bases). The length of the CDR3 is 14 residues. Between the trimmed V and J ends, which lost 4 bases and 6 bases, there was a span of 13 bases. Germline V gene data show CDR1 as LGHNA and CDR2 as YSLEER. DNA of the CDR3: TGCGCCAGCAGCCCTGACACTAGTCGCAATGAGCAGTTCTTC. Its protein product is CASSPDTSRNEQFF.

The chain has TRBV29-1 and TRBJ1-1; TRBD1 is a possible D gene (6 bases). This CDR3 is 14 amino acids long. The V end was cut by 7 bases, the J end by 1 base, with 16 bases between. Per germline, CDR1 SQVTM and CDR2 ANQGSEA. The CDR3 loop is CSGRPRGGNTEAFF. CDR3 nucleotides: TGCAGCGGGCGGCCCAGGGGTGGGAACACTGAAGCTTTCTTT.

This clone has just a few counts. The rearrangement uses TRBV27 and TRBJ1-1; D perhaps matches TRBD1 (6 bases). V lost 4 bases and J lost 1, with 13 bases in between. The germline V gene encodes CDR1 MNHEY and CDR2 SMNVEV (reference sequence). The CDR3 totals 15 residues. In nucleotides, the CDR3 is TGTGCCAGCAGTTGGGGGCCGGGGAGGAACACTGAAGCTTTCTTT. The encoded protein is CASSWGPGRNTEAFF.

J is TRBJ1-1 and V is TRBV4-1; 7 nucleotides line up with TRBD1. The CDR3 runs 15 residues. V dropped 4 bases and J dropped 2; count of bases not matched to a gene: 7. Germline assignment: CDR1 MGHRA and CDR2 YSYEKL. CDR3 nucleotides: TGCGCCAGCAGCCTTCGGACAGGACCAAACACTGAAGCTTTCTTT. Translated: CASSLRTGPNTEAFF.

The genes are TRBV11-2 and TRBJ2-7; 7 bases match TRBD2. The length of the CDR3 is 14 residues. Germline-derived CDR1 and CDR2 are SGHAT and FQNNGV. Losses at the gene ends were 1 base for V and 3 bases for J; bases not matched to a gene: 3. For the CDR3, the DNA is TGTGCCAGCAGCTTAGGGCTAGCGGACTACGAGCAGTACTTC. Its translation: CASSLGLADYEQYF.